This TCR beta chain was sequenced during a study of blood T cells in healthy people across ages. Sample-barcoded 5' priming and a J-beta primer mix drove a second PCR of roughly 6 to 12 cycles. MiXCR, applied by TCRdb to the 5' RACE reads, yields one record per CDR3 protein. Here the sample spans around 1,000,000 distinct CDR3 sequences, 35% to 40% being singletons. The CDR3 has 15 residues. V was clipped by 0 bases and J by 3 bases, with 11 bases between them. Germline CDR1 reads LGHNA; CDR2 reads YSLEER. Sequenced sample: blood. The receptor was derived from a man aged 18 to 29 in good health. The chain links TRBV4-3 to TRBJ1-1; no firm D call. The CDR3 region is CASSQDSGGYTEAFF. Here the CDR3 DNA reads TGCGCCAGCAGCCAAGATAGCGGAGGGTACACTGAAGCTTTCTTT.